The clone carrying this T cell receptor (beta chain) was observed once. TCRdb's table, derived via immunoSEQ multiplex PCR, lists solely in-frame clones and lacks some. The data show about 47,000 clones, with around 94% seen just once and 2.9% held by the top ten. V shed 0 bases, J shed 6 bases, and the junction held 8 bases outside the gene matches. Germline V gene data show CDR1 as ENHRY and CDR2 as SYGVKD. The CDR3 loop spans 17 amino acids. This record belongs to a study of T cells after posttransplantation cyclophosphamide. The receptor was derived from a young woman in good health and a related stem cell transplant donor. This chain connects TRBV10-3 to TRBJ2-3, with TRBD2 identical over 11 bases. Source material: PBMCs. The CDR3 nucleotides are TGTGCCATCAGTGAGTCTAAGTTAGCGGGGGGGCAGGATACGCAGTATTTT. Amino acids: CAISESKLAGGQDTQYF.